These T cell receptor beta chains were read from a single sample in a study of T cell responses to AZD1222 COVID-19 vaccine. Using immunoSEQ multiplex PCR, the repertoire was profiled, and TCRdb retains in-frame clones only, with some absent. The repertoire holds about 140,000 clones, with approximately 89% as singletons. The specimen comprised peripheral blood, sampled 28 days after the second AZD1222 dose. The receptors shown here come from an adult who received the AZD1222 COVID-19 vaccine. Both conserved end residues are part of each CDR3. The D gene is left open where the match is weak. Size is omitted from some rows. Given values are once, few, many or a class for expanded clones.

TRBV9	NA	17	TRBD2	TRBJ2-2	TGTGCCAGCAGCGTCGGAGCGGGAGGGGGCAACACCGGGGAGCTGTTTTTT	CASSVGAGGGNTGELFF
TRBV27	NA	16	NA	TRBJ2-5	TGTGCCAGCAGTTTAGCTCCCGACAGTGTTCAAGAGACCCAGTACTTC	CASSLAPDSVQETQYF
TRBV27	NA	17	NA	TRBJ2-2	TGTGCCAGCAGTAAAAAAGGAAGAGTAACGAACACCGGGGAGCTGTTTTTT	CASSKKGRVTNTGELFF
TRBV27	NA	19	TRBD2	TRBJ2-3	TGTGCCAGCAGTTTCCTTACCCCCGGGAGGGCAGAGGGCCCAGATACGCAGTATTTT	CASSFLTPGRAEGPDTQYF
TRBV3-1/TRBV3-2	NA	17	TRBD2	TRBJ2-4	TGTGCCAGCAGCCAAGTGTGGCGGGGGGGCAACAAAAACATTCAGTACTTC	CASSQVWRGGNKNIQYF
TRBV7-3	NA	14	NA	TRBJ1-5	TGTGCCAGCAGCCCTGGCCCAGCGGGTCAGCCCCAGCATTTT	CASSPGPAGQPQHF
TRBV6-2/TRBV6-3	NA	17	TRBD1	TRBJ2-1	TGTGCCAGCAGCCCACCGTCCGGGACAGGGACCTACAATGAGCAGTTCTTC	CASSPPSGTGTYNEQFF
TRBV19	NA	15	TRBD2	TRBJ2-1	TGTGCCAGTGGGGCGGGAGGGCTCTCCTACAATGAGCAGTTCTTC	CASGAGGLSYNEQFF
TRBV13	NA	13	NA	TRBJ2-7	TGTGCCAGCAGCCCCCGTGGAGTGCTCGAGCAGTACTTC	CASSPRGVLEQYF
TRBV6-5	NA	13	NA	TRBJ2-1	TGTGCCAGCAGTTCCAGGGGCTACAATGAGCAGTTCTTC	CASSSRGYNEQFF
TRBV9	NA	13	NA	TRBJ2-5	TGTGCCAGCAGCGTCGACCGTGAAGAGACCCAGTACTTC	CASSVDREETQYF
TRBV18	NA	14	NA	TRBJ1-1	TGTGCCAGCTCACCATCGTCAGTTAACACTGAAGCTTTCTTT	CASSPSSVNTEAFF
TRBV19	NA	16	TRBD1	TRBJ2-2	TGTGCCAGTAGAGTGAGGAGGACAGGACTCACCGGGGAGCTGTTTTTT	CASRVRRTGLTGELFF
TRBV15	NA	14	TRBD1	TRBJ2-4	TGTGCCACCAGCTCTAGGACAGGTCAAAACATTCAGTACTTC	CATSSRTGQNIQYF
TRBV29-1	few	12	NA	TRBJ1-2	TGCAGCGGGGTCGGGGGGAACTATGGCTACACCTTC	CSGVGGNYGYTF
TRBV19	NA	14	NA	TRBJ2-5	TGTGCCAGTAGTATGGGGGGGGCAAGAGAGACCCAGTACTTC	CASSMGGARETQYF
TRBV7-9	NA	13	NA	TRBJ1-2	TGTGCCAGCAGCTTAGCGACAGCCCCCGGCTACACCTTC	CASSLATAPGYTF
TRBV4-3	NA	16	NA	TRBJ1-2	TGCGCCAGCAGCCAAGAGACCCCGGGGAAGGGGCATGGCTACACCTTC	CASSQETPGKGHGYTF
TRBV19	NA	14	NA	TRBJ2-7	TGTGCCAGTAGCCCTCTGACTAGGGATTACGAGCAGTACTTC	CASSPLTRDYEQYF
TRBV7-8	NA	17	NA	TRBJ1-2	TGTGCCAGCAGCTCCTACAGGTTTCCCCAGGGCGCCGATGGCTACACCTTC	CASSSYRFPQGADGYTF
TRBV3-1/TRBV3-2	NA	16	NA	TRBJ1-1	TGTGCCAGCAGCCAAGATTGGGGGGGCTGGGTCACTGAAGCTTTCTTT	CASSQDWGGWVTEAFF
TRBV9	NA	17	NA	TRBJ2-3	TGTGCCAGCAGCGTAGTCCGGGGCGGGTCGGTGGGAGATACGCAGTATTTT	CASSVVRGGSVGDTQYF
TRBV5-1	NA	19	NA	TRBJ2-7	TGCGCCAGCAGCTTGGATTTTTTCGCCGGGACCCATAGCTCCTACGAGCAGTACTTC	CASSLDFFAGTHSSYEQYF
TRBV6-5	NA	15	TRBD1	TRBJ1-2	TGTGCCAGCAGTTACGGGCCGGGACAGGGAAATGGCTACACCTTC	CASSYGPGQGNGYTF
TRBV6-5	NA	15	NA	TRBJ2-1	TGTGCCAGCAGAAGGCGGGACTCTCCCGGAGATGAGCAGTTCTTC	CASRRRDSPGDEQFF
TRBV12-3/TRBV12-4	NA	12	TRBD1	TRBJ2-1	TGTGCCAGCAGTTTCCCCAGGGGGCAACGGTTCTTC	CASSFPRGQRFF
TRBV9	NA	15	TRBD1	TRBJ1-2	TGTGCCAGCAGCGTATCGGGACAGGGTATCTATGGCTACACCTTC	CASSVSGQGIYGYTF
TRBV6-2/TRBV6-3	NA	14	NA	TRBJ1-3	TGTGCCAGCAGCCTCCTTAGGGGTGGAAACACCATATATTTT	CASSLLRGGNTIYF
TRBV11-2	once	15	NA	TRBJ1-4	TGTGCCAGCAGCTCCATGACAATCGCGGATGAAAAACTGTTTTTT	CASSSMTIADEKLFF
TRBV7-9	NA	17	NA	TRBJ2-5	TGTGCCAGCAGCTTAGATGCCAGCGGGCCTACTCAAGAGACCCAGTACTTC	CASSLDASGPTQETQYF
TRBV3-1/TRBV3-2	NA	15	NA	TRBJ1-5	TGTGCCAGCAGCCAACGAAGCAGGGGCTATCAGCCCCAGCATTTT	CASSQRSRGYQPQHF
TRBV9	NA	15	NA	TRBJ1-2	TGTGCCAGCAGCACACTCAAGGGAGCTAACTATGGCTACACCTTC	CASSTLKGANYGYTF
TRBV19	NA	15	NA	TRBJ1-1	TGTGCCAGTATCCGCCGGGGGGCTATGAACACTGAAGCTTTCTTT	CASIRRGAMNTEAFF
TRBV7-3	NA	15	NA	TRBJ1-6	TGTGCCAGCAGCTTAAGCCCAAGTGACGATTCACCCCTCCACTTT	CASSLSPSDDSPLHF
TRBV5-8	NA	16	NA	TRBJ2-6	TGTGCCAGCAGCCCTGGGGAAATCTCTGGGGCCAACGTCCTGACTTTC	CASSPGEISGANVLTF
TRBV18	NA	16	NA	TRBJ2-7	TGTGCCAGCTCACCCCGGGGGCATGCAGGTCCCTACGAGCAGTACTTC	CASSPRGHAGPYEQYF
TRBV19	NA	18	TRBD2	TRBJ2-7	TGTGCCAGTAGCAAAATATTGGGGACCGGGACTAGCTCCTACGAGCAGTACTTC	CASSKILGTGTSSYEQYF
TRBV11-2	NA	14	NA	TRBJ2-2	TGTGCCAGCAGCCGCACCCAGTACACCGGGGAGCTGTTTTTT	CASSRTQYTGELFF
TRBV27	NA	17	TRBD1	TRBJ2-6	TGTGCCAGCAGGCAGACAGGGGGCAGCTCTGGGGCCAACGTCCTGACTTTC	CASRQTGGSSGANVLTF